This entry features one TCR beta chain sequence. Its antigen is still unknown. No much larger clonotype is one base removed from it; base qualities were not supplied. This record comes from a study of T cells in Graves' hyperthyroidism and ophthalmopathy (dated by TCRdb to between 2019 and 2020). Concerning the study at large: To identify distinguishing TCR V-J signatures, a discovery cohort of about 100 patients was used, comprising 43 with Graves' ophthalmopathy and around 60 with stable Graves' hyperthyroidism. Thyroid tissue and blood T-cell repertoires from six Graves' hyperthyroidism patients were also compared in the study. Following sampling, methimazole starting at 30 mg daily was given to hyperthyroidism patients, and high-dose intravenous methylprednisolone was given to ophthalmopathy patients. Prospective prediction of ophthalmopathy was tested in an independent validation cohort of fewer than 20 hyperthyroidism patients and 17 patients who later progressed to ophthalmopathy. The 100 or so discovery patients were randomly divided into training and test sets at a 7:3 ratio. The paper reports TCR Vbeta CDR3 sequencing of about 140 peripheral blood samples: approximately 41 ophthalmopathy, under 80 hyperthyroidism and approximately 17 progressor patients. What the research found in general, with its limitations: A 13 V-J signature model separated ophthalmopathy from stable hyperthyroidism, with just over 85% sensitivity and 81% to 82% specificity in cross-validation and 80%/75% in testing. Most expanded thyroid clonotypes (frequency above 0.001) were also detected in blood, suggesting blood repertoires may reflect thyroid immune responses. No statistical method was used to fix the sample size in advance, and group allocation was not hidden from the investigators. During validation, the model predicted progression to ophthalmopathy a median of approximately 6 months ahead of onset, with just under 71% sensitivity and about 72% specificity.

A patient counted as having stable Graves' hyperthyroidism if no progression to ophthalmopathy occurred over 18 months of follow-up. The hyperthyroidism patients were between 18 and 65 years old and newly diagnosed, with a disease duration of less than 2 months. The study excluded patients with uncontrolled infections, other autoimmune diseases, pregnancy or lactation. Diagnoses were based on clinical symptoms, serum thyroxine and TRAb, thyroid ultrasound and orbital computed tomography. Total RNA was extracted with Trizol reagent, and quality was checked on an Agilent 2100 Bioanalyzer. V sheds 5 bases and J sheds 0 bases, leaving 16 bases between their ends. There are 16 amino acids in the CDR3, from cysteine to phenylalanine inclusive. The read is trimmed to its CDR3 DNA, 48 bases read in frame from base 1. Reading the germline V gene gives CDR1 SNHLY and CDR2 FYNNEI. Amplification of TCR beta CDR3 regions was carried out from RNA transcripts. For the first round of RT-PCR on the TCR CDR3, the HTBI primer set was used together with the Qiagen OneStep RT-PCR kit. The libraries were constructed in a second round of multiplex PCR and then size-selected and purified. The libraries were sequenced on an Illumina HiSeq2000 using paired-end 100 bp reads. The study's processing was this. Raw data were processed with SOAPnuke, discarding reads with adapters, uncalled bases, mean Phred below 15, or no exact constant-primer or identifier match. High-quality paired reads were merged with COPE v1.2.5, and unique nucleotide sequences were defined as clonotypes. MiTCR v1.1 was used to align the clonotypes against IMGT TRBV, TRBD and TRBJ reference segments. The analysis was restricted to V-J combinations with a frequency above 0.0001, which together covered around 99% of the repertoires. A TCS score was defined as the ratio of F50 (clonal expansion) to E x V (chaos), with BLOSUM62-based TCRdist applied between CDR3 peptides within each V-J. Welch's t-statistics and random forest reduced around 510 V-J features to 10 to 15, which were used in a naive Bayes classifier (R e1071). TCRdb reprocessing: public reads trimmed at Q25 with fastp, clones called with MiXCR, in-frame beta chains kept. Rows with a matching CDR3 protein are joined into one entry that keeps the most common DNA and genes. TCRdb's processing, not the authors', yielded these V and J calls. The sample includes approximately 560,000 distinct CDR3 sequences, with around 42% observed a single time. The ten biggest clones cover 8.2% of the sample.

Rearrangement joined TRBV2 to TRBJ1-1; too little of a D gene remains to name it. The source of this sequence is a woman in her late teens or twenties with Graves' hyperthyroidism. Donor details come from another sample of the same person, matched by shared clones. Sequenced: peripheral blood or thyroid tissue (not recorded which). The sequenced DNA is TGTGCCAGCAGTTTTCCCGTCTTCAAAATGAACACTGAAGCTTTCTTT. Translated, it reads CASSFPVFKMNTEAFF.